The 28 T cell receptor beta chains below all came from one sample that was sequenced in a study of response to subunit inactivated influenza vaccine. TCRdb reanalysed the RT-PCR reads using MiXCR and keeps one entry per CDR3 protein. The table has under 200,000 distinct CDR3 sequences, about 12% seen once. Separately, the same data were catalogued under a study of T cells expressing NK-cell markers. That source reports: cDNA encoding TCR beta was synthesized via 5'RACE template switching incorporating UMIs.

This material consisted of CD8+ T cells sorted from PBMCs, taken approximately 12 days after vaccination. Every receptor here comes from a man in his fifties who received an inactivated influenza vaccine.

The chain couples TRBV20-1 to TRBJ2-1; 10 bases match TRBD2. V was clipped by 4 bases and J by 6 bases; unmatched bases: 12. In germline, CDR1 is DFQATT, CDR2 SNEGSKA (reference sequence). CDR3 size: 16 residues. The CDR3 sequence is CSATIVLAGNTNEQFF. The CDR3 DNA sequence: TGCAGTGCTACCATAGTACTAGCGGGGAATACCAATGAGCAGTTCTTC.

This clonotype turned up a few times. The chain uses TRBV7-9 and TRBJ1-5; D perhaps matches TRBD1 (5 bases). CDR1 is SEHNR, CDR2 FQNEAQ, per germline (reference sequence). With 1 base removed from V and 0 bases from J, the gap between germline ends came to 10 bases. There are 16 residues in the CDR3. The DNA of the CDR3 is TGTGCCAGCAGCTTAGGACAGCTAAATAGCAATCAGCCCCAGCATTTT. It encodes CASSLGQLNSNQPQHF.

This clonotype was counted only a few times. V is TRBV6-1 and J is TRBJ1-1; D is unclear. Germline CDR1 MNHNS, CDR2 SASEGT. The CDR3 length is 13 residues. V shed 3 bases and J shed 0 bases, with 5 bases lying between them. DNA of the CDR3: TGTGCCAGCAGTGACGGACTGAACACTGAAGCTTTCTTT. It yields the protein CASSDGLNTEAFF.

This clonotype has more than one count but fewer than ten. The DNA of the CDR3 is TGTGCCAGCAGCGTAGCGGGTGCGGGAGGTCCCTCTCAAGAGACCCAGTACTTC. Amino acids: CASSVAGAGGPSQETQYF. The J gene is TRBJ2-5, the V gene TRBV9, with 8 bases lining up with TRBD2. The germline gives CDR1 SGDLS, CDR2 YYNGEE. Germline trimming cut 0 bases from V and 2 bases from J; bases unmatched to any gene: 12. There are 18 residues in the CDR3.

This clonotype was observed a handful of times. This chain connects TRBV7-2 to TRBJ2-1; the D gene is possibly TRBD1 (6 bases). Trimming left V 10 bases short and J 7 bases short, with 17 bases between. CDR3 length: 13 amino acids. Germline V lookup: CDR1 SGHTA, CDR2 FQGNSA. Here the CDR3 DNA reads TGTGCCACCGAAGAGGGGGTAGGGAATGAGCAGTTCTTC. It codes for CATEEGVGNEQFF.

In its sample, this clonotype was seen a few times. The chain joins TRBV21-1 to TRBJ2-2. TRBV21-1 is a pseudogene locus. The CDR3 extends over 16 amino acids. The CDR3 loop reads CASVTTRTKNTGELFF. CDR3 bases: TGTGCCAGCGTCACCACAAGGACCAAAAACACCGGGGAGCTGTTTTTT.

This clonotype was counted many times. J is TRBJ1-2 and V is TRBV7-8; TRBD1 agrees at 7 bases. Germline CDR1 is SGHVS and CDR2 is FQNEAQ. Trimming at V came to 5 bases and at J to 2 bases, leaving 2 bases not matched to a gene. This CDR3 is built from 13 residues. CDR3 sequence reads: CASSEGQNYGYTF. The DNA for the CDR3 is TGTGCCAGCAGCGAGGGACAGAACTATGGCTACACCTTC.

This clonotype was recorded a few times. The chain carries TRBV29-1 and TRBJ2-1; 10 bases agree with TRBD2. CDR3 length equals 15 residues. V shed 3 bases, J shed 3 bases, and the junction held 5 bases outside the gene matches. The germline gives CDR1 SQVTM, CDR2 ANQGSEA. CDR3 DNA sequence: TGCAGCGTTGAGGGGCTAGCGGGAGTCTACAATGAGCAGTTCTTC. Translation: CSVEGLAGVYNEQFF.

The chain uses TRBV20-1 and TRBJ2-6; D tentatively fits TRBD1 or TRBD2 (6 bases each). Trimming shortened V by 1 base and J by 0 bases, and 13 bases separated the two germline ends. Germline V gene data show CDR1 as DFQATT and CDR2 as SNEGSKA (reference sequence). The CDR3 is 17 amino acids. CDR3 DNA: TGCAGTGCTAGAGGGGTAGGGGGGCACTCTGGGGCCAACGTCCTGACTTTC. Its translation: CSARGVGGHSGANVLTF.

In this sample, this clonotype turned up many times. V and J are TRBV12-3 or TRBV12-4 and TRBJ2-1; possibly TRBD2 for D (6 bases). The CDR3 spans 15 residues. The germline V and J ends were trimmed by 3 bases and 8 bases, with 17 bases remaining between them. The CDR3 here is CASSLQRVGGDEQFF. Here the CDR3 DNA reads TGTGCCAGCAGTTTGCAGCGGGTGGGTGGAGATGAGCAGTTCTTC.

This clonotype was seen a handful of times. This chain joins TRBV15 and TRBJ1-2; D possibly corresponds to TRBD1 (5 bases). The CDR3 is 15 amino acids. The germline CDR1 and CDR2 sequences are LNHNV and YYDKDF (reference sequence). V was pared by 2 bases and J by 3 bases, with 13 bases between. CDR3 sequence: CATSRWTRDDYGYTF. The CDR3 DNA is TGTGCCACCAGCAGATGGACACGAGATGACTATGGCTACACCTTC.

Only a few counts were recorded for this clonotype. The chain has TRBV20-1 and TRBJ2-1, with 7 nucleotides matching TRBD2. CDR1 and CDR2 (germline): DFQATT, SNEGSKA (reference sequence). The CDR3 is 16 residues long. The J segment lost 2 bases and the V segment lost 4 bases, leaving 11 bases of the junction unmatched. DNA for the CDR3: TGCAGTGCTACTCCAAGGGAGGGCCTTACCTACAATGAGCAGTTCTTC. Amino acids: CSATPREGLTYNEQFF.

This clonotype showed up many times. The rearrangement joins TRBV20-1 to TRBJ2-7; weak D call: TRBD2 (6 bases). The ends were cut back, 3 bases at V and 0 bases at J, with 15 bases in the middle. The CDR3 is 15 amino acids. Germline values: CDR1 DFQATT, CDR2 SNEGSKA (reference sequence). The CDR3 region is CSARTRTKPSYEQYF. DNA for the CDR3: TGCAGTGCTAGGACTAGGACAAAGCCCTCCTACGAGCAGTACTTC.

The sample holds many counts of this clonotype. The rearrangement joins TRBV29-1 to TRBJ2-1, with 7 bases matching TRBD2. Germline V gene lookup returns CDR1 SQVTM and CDR2 ANQGSEA. V trimming: 2 bases; J trimming: 0 bases; junction bases outside the gene matches: 7. The CDR3 is made up of 16 amino acids. The CDR3: CSVEPRGGSSYNEQFF. In DNA form, the CDR3 reads TGCAGCGTTGAACCCCGGGGCGGGAGCTCCTACAATGAGCAGTTCTTC.

In its sample, this clonotype was seen once. The CDR3 protein is CASSLALSRSTGELFF. Written as DNA, the CDR3 is TGTGCCAGCAGCTTAGCGCTGAGCAGGAGTACCGGGGAGCTGTTTTTT. The chain employs TRBV7-6 and TRBJ2-2; D is undetermined. V was shortened by 0 bases and J by 5 bases, with 13 bases between the two germline ends. The CDR3 loop spans 16 amino acids. Germline values: CDR1 SGHVS, CDR2 FNYEAQ.

This clonotype was picked up many times. The rearrangement uses TRBV10-3 and TRBJ1-5; D gene uncertain. The V end was cut by 6 bases, the J end by 4 bases, with 10 bases between. This CDR3 has 13 residues. In germline, CDR1 is ENHRY, CDR2 SYGVKD. CDR3 sequence reads: CAIRNFLNQPQHF. The CDR3 coding sequence is TGTGCCATCAGGAACTTTCTTAATCAGCCCCAGCATTTT.

The V and J genes are TRBV20-1 and TRBJ2-3, with 9 bases identical to TRBD2. CDR3 size: 17 residues. Germline CDR1 is DFQATT and CDR2 is SNEGSKA (reference sequence). The V and J ends lost 2 bases and 0 bases, in that order; junction bases with no gene match: 9. In DNA, the CDR3 is TGCAGTGCTAGATTGGCGGGAGGGGCCACTAGCACAGATACGCAGTATTTT. Amino acid sequence: CSARLAGGATSTDTQYF.

In this sample, this clonotype turned up a few times. The chain couples TRBV2 to TRBJ1-1; 7 bases are a match to TRBD1. V lost 1 base and J lost 11; bases outside the gene matches: 7. The CDR3 covers 13 residues. CDR1 SNHLY and CDR2 FYNNEI come from the germline V gene. The CDR3 DNA is TGTGCCAGCAGTGAAGGGGCACAGGGGACGGCTTTCTTT. This codes for CASSEGAQGTAFF.

The chain couples TRBV7-8 to TRBJ1-1, with D perhaps TRBD1 (5 bases). This CDR3 comprises 12 residues. V lost 0 bases, J lost 7 bases, and 6 bases lay in between. Germline V CDR1 and CDR2: SGHVS, FQNEAQ. CDR3 protein: CASSLAGDEAFF. The CDR3, as DNA: TGTGCCAGCAGCTTAGCAGGGGATGAAGCTTTCTTT.

This chain joins TRBV29-1 and TRBJ2-1, with D perhaps matching TRBD1 (6 bases). Germline CDR1 reads SQVTM; CDR2 reads ANQGSEA. The ends were cut back, 7 bases at V and 2 bases at J, with 18 bases in the middle. The CDR3 loop spans 15 amino acids. As DNA, the CDR3 is TGCAGCGCTAACTTCGGGACACGGGCCTACAATGAGCAGTTCTTC. It encodes CSANFGTRAYNEQFF.

This clonotype was detected a few times. The rearrangement uses TRBV4-2 and TRBJ2-7; a weak D match, TRBD2 (6 bases). Trimming removed 1 base from V and 5 bases from J, with 12 bases in between. The CDR3 is made up of 14 amino acids. Germline V lookup: CDR1 LGHNA, CDR2 YNFKEQ. The CDR3 here is CASSQVEGPHEQYF. The CDR3 bases are TGTGCCAGCAGCCAAGTGGAGGGCCCCCACGAGCAGTACTTC.

This clonotype was counted many times. This chain uses TRBV2 with TRBJ2-1; possibly TRBD1 for D (5 bases). Germline-derived CDR1 and CDR2 are SNHLY and FYNNEI. Trimming shortened V by 7 bases and J by 0 bases, and 10 bases separated the two germline ends. The CDR3 length is 14 residues. DNA of the CDR3: TGTGCCAGCAAACAGGATAGCTCCTACAATGAGCAGTTCTTC. Its translation is CASKQDSSYNEQFF.

This clonotype was detected ten times or more. The chain joins TRBV20-1 to TRBJ1-1; 7 nucleotides line up with TRBD1. CDR1 and CDR2 (germline): DFQATT, SNEGSKA (reference sequence). Trimming removed 4 bases from V and 0 bases from J; junction bases left unmatched: 5. There are 14 residues in the CDR3. CDR3 in DNA: TGCAGTGCTACCGGGACAGATATGAACACTGAAGCTTTCTTT. This codes for CSATGTDMNTEAFF.

The table lists this clonotype with a few counts. This chain connects TRBV28 to TRBJ2-2; 9 nucleotides agree with TRBD2. This CDR3 contains 16 residues. Per the germline V gene, CDR1 is MDHEN and CDR2 is SYDVKM. V lost 6 bases, J lost 1 base, and 6 bases stayed unmatched. The CDR3 region is CASSLGTSRNTGELFF. CDR3 nucleotide sequence: TGTGCCAGCAGCCTGGGGACTAGCAGGAACACCGGGGAGCTGTTTTTT.

This clonotype was seen more than once but under ten times. The chain carries TRBV21-1 and TRBJ1-1; TRBD1 is the table's D call, not checked against the DNA. TRBV21-1 is designated a pseudogene. This CDR3 spans 15 amino acids. CDR3 in DNA: TGTGCCAGCAGCAAAGCGCAGGGACAGGGTAGGGGAGCTTTCTTT. Protein: CASSKAQGQGRGAFF.

On this clonotype itself: Sequence at one end of the junction differs from germline and may be a read error. This chain joins TRBV10-2 and TRBJ2-5, with 12 bases fitting TRBD2. Per the germline V gene, CDR1 is WSHSY and CDR2 is SAAADI. The CDR3 extends over 17 amino acids. The DNA of the CDR3 is TGCACCAGCAGTGCAGCTAGCGGGGGGGTCCTCCAAGAGACCCAGTACTTC. It specifies CTSSAASGGVLQETQYF.

This clonotype has a count of ten or more. V and J are TRBV6-5 and TRBJ2-2; no clear D. This CDR3 is built from 14 residues. Germline CDR1 MNHEY, CDR2 SVGAGI. Trimming pared 0 bases from V and 6 bases from J, leaving 8 bases between. The CDR3 reads CASSYSGYPGELFF. The CDR3 coding sequence is TGTGCCAGCAGTTACTCCGGGTACCCCGGGGAGCTGTTTTTT.

The rearrangement links TRBV7-9 to TRBJ2-4, with a possible D match to TRBD1 (5 bases). Trimming took 1 base from V and 12 from J, leaving 10 bases between them. CDR3 length equals 12 residues. The germline V gene has CDR1 SEHNR and CDR2 FQNEAQ (reference sequence). CDR3 in amino acids: CASSLGGSDQYF. The CDR3 coding sequence is TGTGCCAGCAGCTTAGGGGGCAGCGATCAGTACTTC.